The subject of this entry is one T cell receptor beta chain. TCRdb's table, derived via immunoSEQ multiplex PCR, lists solely in-frame clones and lacks some. Of 65,000 to 85,000 clones detected, roughly 91% appear once; the ten largest clones hold about 0.4%. This sample is drawn from a study of technical replicates of blood from a handful of donors. Germline V gives CDR1 SGHTA, CDR2 FQGNSA. The CDR3 has 12 amino acids. Trimming pared 4 bases from V and 5 bases from J, leaving 8 bases between. The chain is built from TRBV7-2 and TRBJ1-2; D remains ambiguous. The material sequenced was T cells isolated from PBMCs. The receptor's source is a human donor in good health. CDR3 in DNA: TGTGCCAGCAGCTGGGGAGATTATGGCTACACCTTC. Amino acids: CASSWGDYGYTF.